The 32 T cell receptor beta chains reported below all come from one sample, sequenced in a study of shared clonotypes between healthy human individuals. This table comes from immunoSEQ multiplex PCR, and its TCRdb copy is limited to in-frame clones, with some not included. The table shows 2 million to 2.5 million clones, with 85% to 95% occurring only once. The sequencing input was naive CD4+ T cells from PBMCs. Subset reported: CD45RA+ positively selected. All receptors derive from a man aged 18 to 29 in good health. Some clones in this sample may be carry-over from other donors' samples.

Concerning this clone itself: The identical CDR3 is also encoded by other nucleotide sequences in the sample. This sequence joins TRBV18 and TRBJ1-5; D gene uncertain. CDR3 length equals 14 residues. Between the trimmed V and J ends, which lost 2 bases and 0 bases, there was a span of 5 bases. Germline lookup yields CDR1 KGHSH and CDR2 LQKENI. The CDR3 DNA reads as TGTGCCAGCTCACCAGGTGATAGCAATCAGCCCCAGCATTTT. It translates to CASSPGDSNQPQHF.

The chain joins TRBV11-2 to TRBJ2-1, with TRBD2 matching 10 bases. The V and J ends lost 5 bases and 5 bases, in that order; junction bases with no gene match: 12. The CDR3 spans 17 residues. Germline V gene lookup returns CDR1 SGHAT and CDR2 FQNNGV. In DNA form, the CDR3 reads TGTGCCAGCAGCCTGCGGACTAGCGGAAACACACACAATGAGCAGTTCTTC. It encodes CASSLRTSGNTHNEQFF.

The V gene is TRBV12-5, the J gene TRBJ2-4, with D possibly TRBD2 on 6 matching bases. Per the germline V gene, CDR1 is LGHNT and CDR2 is FRNRAP. Between the trimmed V and J ends, which lost 2 bases and 8 bases, there was a span of 25 bases. The CDR3 has 18 residues. CDR3 nucleotide sequence: TGTGCTAGTGGTTTGCGCCCCCATGTTCCGGGAGCCTCGTACATTCAGTACTTC. Translating it yields CASGLRPHVPGASYIQYF.

This chain uses TRBV6-1 with TRBJ2-2; tentative D call: TRBD2 (6 bases). This CDR3 region has 14 residues. Trimming took off 6 bases at V and 6 bases at J, with 14 bases between the two ends. The germline gives CDR1 MNHNS, CDR2 SASEGT. The CDR3 DNA reads TGTGCCAGCAGCGGAGGGGCATGGGCCGGGGAGCTGTTTTTT. Its translation: CASSGGAWAGELFF.

The chain links TRBV29-1 to TRBJ2-3; D is tentatively TRBD1 or TRBD2 (6 bases each). The V gene lost 8 bases and the J gene lost 1 base, with 16 bases spanning the gap. This CDR3 is 14 amino acids long. CDR1 is SQVTM and CDR2 is ANQGSEA in the germline V gene. The CDR3 DNA reads as TGCAGCTCCTGGGGGGCTCTGGGCACAGATACGCAGTATTTT. Its protein product is CSSWGALGTDTQYF.

The CDR3, as DNA: TGTGCCAGCTCAAGGGAGGAGACGGCTTTCTTT. Protein product: CASSREETAFF. V is TRBV6-6 and J is TRBJ1-1, with no clear D. CDR3 length: 11 residues. Germline V gene lookup returns CDR1 MNHNY and CDR2 SVGAGI (reference sequence). V was clipped by 8 bases and J by 11 bases, with 15 bases between them.

CDR3 bases: TGTGCCAGTAGTACCGGGGGTGTGAGCTCCTACAATGAGCAGTTCTTC. Its protein product is CASSTGGVSSYNEQFF. The chain carries TRBV19 and TRBJ2-1; D is perhaps TRBD2 (6 bases). V lost 4 bases, J lost 0 bases, and 13 bases lay in between. The CDR3 contains 16 residues. Germline V gene sequence: CDR1 LNHDA, CDR2 SQIVND (reference sequence).

V is TRBV14 and J is TRBJ2-3; D not certain. CDR1 and CDR2 from the germline V gene are SGHDN and FVKESK. The CDR3 extends over 17 amino acids. Trimming stripped 4 bases from V and 0 bases from J, with 17 bases between. The CDR3, as DNA: TGTGCCAGCAGCCGCCGGCGGAGTGAAACTAGCACAGATACGCAGTATTTT. Its translation is CASSRRRSETSTDTQYF.

This sequence joins TRBV7-9 and TRBJ1-4, with no clear D. CDR3 length: 14 residues. The germline CDR1 and CDR2 sequences are SEHNR and FQNEAQ (reference sequence). Trimming shortened V by 4 bases and J by 8 bases, and 14 bases separated the two germline ends. The CDR3 DNA reads TGTGCCAGCAGCTCCAACAGATATAGGGAAAAACTGTTTTTT. This encodes CASSSNRYREKLFF.

Notes on this clone: A single base separates this from a much larger clone, so it may be a read error. This sample also contains other DNA sequences that code for the same CDR3. J is TRBJ2-5 and V is TRBV7-9; maybe TRBD2 (6 bases). The CDR3 loop spans 12 amino acids. Germline values: CDR1 SEHNR, CDR2 FQNEAQ (reference sequence). Trimming stripped 4 bases from V and 4 bases from J, with 7 bases between. The CDR3 DNA reads TGTGCCAGCAGCTCAGCGGGAGAGACCCAGTACTTC. Its protein is CASSSAGETQYF.

Comment on this clone: Other nucleotide sequences in the sample specify the same CDR3. The chain links TRBV14 to TRBJ1-2; D gene unclear. Trimming stripped 1 base from V and 2 bases from J, with 5 bases between. Germline-derived CDR1 and CDR2 are SGHDN and FVKESK. The CDR3 has 13 amino acids. CDR3 bases: TGTGCCAGCAGCCAAGGGGCCAACTATGGCTACACCTTC. Amino acid sequence: CASSQGANYGYTF.

V and J are TRBV19 and TRBJ2-3; TRBD2 matches 12 bases. The trim removed 5 bases at V and 6 bases at J, leaving 9 bases unmatched. This CDR3 is 16 amino acids long. Germline V CDR1 and CDR2: LNHDA, SQIVND (reference sequence). The CDR3, as DNA: TGTGCCAGTAGTCAGACTAGCGGGAGTATTTGGGATACGCAGTATTTT. It is translated as CASSQTSGSIWDTQYF.

This clone has a single count. This chain joins TRBV7-9 and TRBJ1-2, with a possible D match to TRBD1 (5 bases). The V end was cut by 1 base, the J end by 4 bases, with 10 bases between. The length of the CDR3 is 14 residues. Germline CDR1 and CDR2: SEHNR and FQNEAQ (reference sequence). This CDR3 reads CASSLDAGIYGYTF. The CDR3 DNA follows: TGTGCCAGCAGCTTAGATGCAGGGATCTATGGCTACACCTTC.

The chain employs TRBV5-4 and TRBJ2-3; TRBD1 matches at 10 bases. The junction had 11 bases not matched to a gene; V was cut back by 5 bases and J by 5 bases. Germline V gene lookup returns CDR1 SGHNT and CDR2 YYREEE (reference sequence). This CDR3 comprises 16 residues. The CDR3 loop reads CASSSHPGQGIDTQYF. The CDR3 nucleotides read TGTGCCAGCAGTTCCCACCCGGGACAGGGGATAGATACGCAGTATTTT.

The rearrangement uses TRBV4-3 and TRBJ2-1, with 9 positions matching TRBD2. The CDR3 is 18 amino acids. Unmatched junction bases numbered 13, after V lost 0 bases and J lost 7 bases. The germline CDR1 and CDR2 sequences are LGHNA and YSLEER. CDR3 region: CASSQDQRNSGSWNEQFF. Here the CDR3 DNA reads TGCGCCAGCAGCCAAGATCAGAGAAATAGCGGGAGTTGGAATGAGCAGTTCTTC.

The chain has TRBV7-3 and TRBJ2-3; the D gene is possibly TRBD2 (5 bases). Trimming took 5 bases from V and 8 from J, leaving 14 bases between them. Germline V gene sequence: CDR1 SGHTA, CDR2 FQGTGA. The CDR3 sequence is 13 residues long. CDR3 sequence: CASSPGVGITQYF. The DNA for the CDR3 is TGTGCCAGCAGCCCCGGCGTCGGGATTACGCAGTATTTT.

J is TRBJ1-1 and V is TRBV25-1; 7 positions match TRBD1. The CDR3 consists of 13 residues. V was clipped by 7 bases and J by 7 bases; unmatched bases: 9. Germline CDR1 reads MGHDK; CDR2 reads SYGVNS. The CDR3 loop is CASTNRDRLEAFF. CDR3 nucleotide sequence: TGTGCCAGCACCAACCGGGACAGACTTGAAGCTTTCTTT.

The genes are TRBV18 and TRBJ1-2; 9 nucleotides agree with TRBD1. The CDR3 runs 17 residues. From germline, CDR1 is KGHSH and CDR2 LQKENI. The J segment lost 6 bases and the V segment lost 1 base, leaving 12 bases of the junction unmatched. The CDR3 coding sequence is TGTGCCAGCTCACCACAACCGGGACAGGGAGAGATAGATGGCTACACCTTC. Encoded protein: CASSPQPGQGEIDGYTF.

The chain employs TRBV30 and TRBJ2-7; 8 nucleotides match TRBD2. In germline, CDR1 is GTSNPN, CDR2 SVGIG (reference sequence). The CDR3 length is 15 residues. Losses at the gene ends were 5 bases for V and 4 bases for J; bases not matched to a gene: 13. In nucleotides, the CDR3 is TGTGCCTGGGTCCCAATTAGCGGGATAAAATACGAGCAGTACTTC. As protein: CAWVPISGIKYEQYF. Supplemented by reference TRBV30 and TRBJ2-7, the full variable domain reads SQTIHQWPATLVQPVGSPLSLECTVEGTSNPNLYWYRQAAGRGLQLLFYSVGIGQISSEVPQNLSASRPQDRQFILSSKKLLLSDSGFYLCAWVPISGIKYEQYFGPGTRLTVT.

CDR3 bases: TGTGCCAGCAGTTTTGGGATATGGGAGGGCCTGAATACGCAGTATTTT. It specifies CASSFGIWEGLNTQYF. V usage is TRBV27 and J usage is TRBJ2-3; 7 positions match TRBD2. Trimming at V came to 3 bases and at J to 7 bases, leaving 13 bases not matched to a gene. Germline CDR1 and CDR2: MNHEY and SMNVEV (reference sequence). The CDR3 extends over 16 amino acids.

The chain's CDR3 is CASSLDLGTSEYEQYF. In nucleotides, the CDR3 is TGCGCCAGCAGCTTGGATTTAGGGACTAGCGAATACGAGCAGTACTTC. The chain couples TRBV5-1 to TRBJ2-7; TRBD2 matches 10 bases. The germline V gene has CDR1 SGHRS and CDR2 YFSETQ. The CDR3 spans 16 residues. The V gene end was trimmed by 0 bases and the J gene end by 4 bases; junction bases not matched to a gene: 7.

Concerning this clone: The junction departs from the called germline gene at one end, perhaps through a read error. This chain links TRBV28 with TRBJ2-2; 7 bases agree with TRBD1. The CDR3 has 16 amino acids. The germline gives CDR1 MDHEN, CDR2 SYDVKM. Written as DNA, the CDR3 is TGTGCCAGCAGTCTATGGACAGGCCATAGCACCGGGGAGCTGTTTTTT. It codes for CASSLWTGHSTGELFF.

Comments on this clone: Other DNA sequences within the sample encode an identical CDR3. The V gene is TRBV7-7, the J gene TRBJ2-5; no reliable D call. Trimming cost V 0 bases and J 5 bases, with 7 bases left between them. CDR3 length: 13 amino acids. Germline CDR1 is SSHAT and CDR2 is FNYEAQ (reference sequence). CDR3 loop: CASSLAVRETQYF. CDR3 DNA: TGTGCCAGCAGCTTAGCAGTGCGGGAGACCCAGTACTTC.

The chain employs TRBV9 and TRBJ2-3, with TRBD2 matching 7 bases. The CDR3 length is 15 residues. Germline CDR1 is SGDLS and CDR2 is YYNGEE. Trimming cost V 3 bases and J 0 bases; bases outside gene matches: 4. Here the CDR3 DNA reads TGTGCCAGCAGCGGGGGGACTACCAGCACAGATACGCAGTATTTT. Translating gives CASSGGTTSTDTQYF.

V usage is TRBV6-5 and J usage is TRBJ1-4; D might be TRBD1 (5 bases). The length of the CDR3 is 15 residues. Trimming pared 0 bases from V and 6 bases from J, leaving 11 bases between. Germline CDR1 is MNHEY and CDR2 is SVGAGI. The CDR3 reads CASSYSQGGYEKLFF. For the CDR3, the DNA is TGTGCCAGCAGTTACTCCCAGGGTGGTTATGAAAAACTGTTTTTT.

This clone appeared once. The genes are TRBV19 and TRBJ2-3; D possibly corresponds to TRBD2 (6 bases). Germline CDR1 LNHDA, CDR2 SQIVND (reference sequence). The CDR3 is 16 amino acids. The germline V and J ends were trimmed by 7 bases and 2 bases, with 19 bases remaining between them. The CDR3 region has the DNA TGTGCCAGTACCAACCGGGGGAACGTCCTCACAGATACGCAGTATTTT. It specifies CASTNRGNVLTDTQYF.

The chain uses TRBV4-1 and TRBJ2-1; maybe TRBD1 (6 bases). Germline CDR1 is MGHRA and CDR2 is YSYEKL. The ends were cut back, 4 bases at V and 4 bases at J, with 17 bases in the middle. This CDR3 has 16 amino acids. The DNA for the CDR3 is TGCGCCAGCAGCCTGTACGTACAGGGTCGGTACAATGAGCAGTTCTTC. It is translated as CASSLYVQGRYNEQFF.

This chain connects TRBV5-1 to TRBJ2-1, with 12 bases lining up with TRBD2. Trimming took 2 bases from V and 9 from J; bases not matched to a gene: 3. CDR1 SGHRS and CDR2 YFSETQ come from the germline V gene. The CDR3 loop spans 14 amino acids. The CDR3 DNA sequence: TGCGCCAGCAGCTTTACTAGCGGGAGGACTGAGCAGTTCTTC. Amino acid sequence: CASSFTSGRTEQFF.

The chain uses TRBV5-1 and TRBJ2-1, with D uncertain. V gave up 0 bases and J gave up 6 bases, with 10 bases separating them. Germline CDR1 SGHRS, CDR2 YFSETQ. The CDR3 extends over 14 amino acids. The CDR3 is CASSLGATLNEQFF. The CDR3 bases are TGCGCCAGCAGCTTGGGGGCCACGCTCAATGAGCAGTTCTTC.

The genes are TRBV6-6 and TRBJ2-7, with 9 bases lining up with TRBD2. CDR3 size: 15 residues. The junction had 11 bases not matched to a gene; V was cut back by 6 bases and J by 5 bases. CDR1 and CDR2 from the germline V gene are MNHNY and SVGAGI (reference sequence). The CDR3 region is CASSQLAGPIDEQYF. CDR3 sequence (DNA): TGTGCCAGCAGCCAGCTAGCGGGACCCATTGACGAGCAGTACTTC.

The chain links TRBV30 to TRBJ2-1, with TRBD2 identical over 11 bases. The germline CDR1 and CDR2 sequences are GTSNPN and SVGIG (reference sequence). The CDR3 has 18 residues. J was trimmed by 6 bases and V by 3 bases; bases with no gene match: 16. The CDR3 nucleotides are TGTGCCTGGAGCCCAGTAGGTACTAGCGGGAGAGGTGGCAATGAGCAGTTCTTC. This sequence encodes CAWSPVGTSGRGGNEQFF.

This clone was counted once. The chain is built from TRBV5-5 and TRBJ1-1; D gene uncertain. CDR3 size: 13 residues. V lost 0 bases, J lost 6 bases, and 9 bases lay in between. Germline V gene data show CDR1 as SGHKS and CDR2 as YYEKEE (reference sequence). The DNA for the CDR3 is TGTGCCAGCAGCTTGGGTGACAACCCTGAAGCTTTCTTT. Its translation is CASSLGDNPEAFF.